Listed here are 6 T cell receptor beta chains from one sample, sequenced in a study of blood T cell repertoires in COVID-19. Produced via immunoSEQ multiplex PCR; TCRdb's table is partial and in-frame only. The sample yields about 230,000 clones, approximately 89% seen once. Sequencing was performed on PBMCs or T cells enriched from blood (not recorded which). The origin of the receptors is a young woman who had been exposed to COVID-19.

This chain uses TRBV19 with TRBJ2-1, with unresolved D. Germline V lookup: CDR1 LNHDA, CDR2 SQIVND (reference sequence). Trimming removed 1 base at V and 3 bases at J, with 13 bases between. The CDR3 runs to 16 residues. This CDR3 reads CASSIVSPTLYNEQFF. As DNA, the CDR3 is TGTGCCAGTAGTATAGTGAGCCCAACCCTCTACAATGAGCAGTTCTTC.

The V gene is TRBV19, the J gene TRBJ1-5; D possibly corresponds to TRBD1 (5 bases). CDR3 length: 15 amino acids. Germline-derived CDR1 and CDR2 are LNHDA and SQIVND (reference sequence). V lost 3 bases and J 1 base, leaving 10 bases between the germline ends. This CDR3 is CASSIRTQSNQPQHF. CDR3 bases: TGTGCCAGTAGTATTCGGACACAGAGCAATCAGCCCCAGCATTTT. Variable domain in full (rest from reference TRBV19 and TRBJ1-5): DGGITQSPKYLFRKEGQNVTLSCEQNLNHDAMYWYRQDPGQGLRLIYYSQIVNDFQKGDIAEGYSVSREKKESFPLTVTSAQKNPTAFYLCASSIRTQSNQPQHFGDGTRLSIL.

J is TRBJ1-5 and V is TRBV19; 8 bases align to TRBD1. The trim removed 5 bases at V and 1 base at J, leaving 10 bases unmatched. Germline CDR1 and CDR2: LNHDA and SQIVND (reference sequence). The length of the CDR3 is 17 residues. The CDR3, as DNA: TGTGCCAGTAGTGTTCCTCAGGGGGCTTGGAGCAATCAGCCCCAGCATTTT. Residues: CASSVPQGAWSNQPQHF.

This sequence joins TRBV30 and TRBJ1-1, with 8 bases matching TRBD1. V was pared by 5 bases and J by 4 bases, with 3 bases of the junction left unmatched. This CDR3 has 12 amino acids. Per the germline V gene, CDR1 is GTSNPN and CDR2 is SVGIG (reference sequence). CDR3 protein: CAWDRGGTEAFF. CDR3 sequence (DNA): TGTGCCTGGGACAGGGGTGGCACTGAAGCTTTCTTT.

This chain connects TRBV23-1 to TRBJ2-6, with a possible D match to TRBD2 (5 bases). TRBV23-1 is labeled an ORF, and its function is uncertain. Trimming took 0 bases from V and 0 from J, leaving 12 bases between them. This CDR3 spans 18 amino acids. CDR3: CASSQSRRGSSGANVLTF. Written as DNA, the CDR3 is TGCGCCAGCAGTCAATCTCGCCGGGGAAGCTCTGGGGCCAACGTCCTGACTTTC.

CDR3 sequence reads: CASSLQGDNGYTF. CDR3 coding DNA: TGTGCCAGCAGCTTACAGGGTGATAATGGCTACACCTTC. The chain couples TRBV2 to TRBJ1-2; D may be TRBD1 (6 bases). The CDR3 loop spans 13 amino acids. Germline V gene data show CDR1 as SNHLY and CDR2 as FYNNEI. The V gene lost 6 bases and the J gene lost 6 bases, with 14 bases spanning the gap. Full variable domain (outside the CDR3, taken from reference TRBV2 and TRBJ1-2): EPEVTQTPSHQVTQMGQEVILRCVPISNHLYFYWYRQILGQKVEFLVSFYNNEISEKSEIFDDQFSVERPDGSNFTLKIRSTKLEDSAMYFCASSLQGDNGYTFGSGTRLTVV.